These 32 T cell receptor beta chains were sequenced from one sample in a study of cytomegalovirus exposure and HLA in healthy donors. With 60 Vbeta and 13 Jbeta primers, the PCR was carried out. TCRdb's table, derived via immunoSEQ multiplex PCR, lists solely in-frame clones and lacks some. The sample lists roughly 100,000 clones, 75% seen once, with roughly a tenth in the top ten. The sequencing input was PBMCs. The source of these receptors is a man aged 50 to 59 in good health and CMV-seronegative.

This sequence joins TRBV6-4 and TRBJ1-6; D not resolved. Germline CDR1 MRHNA, CDR2 SNTAGT. V was pared by 3 bases and J by 12 bases, with 15 bases between. The CDR3 length is 14 residues. The CDR3 DNA follows: TGTGCCAGCAGTGAGGACGGTAGACGGGGACCCCTCCACTTT. It codes for CASSEDGRRGPLHF.

The chain combines TRBV30 with TRBJ1-4; D unclear. Germline V CDR1 and CDR2: GTSNPN, SVGIG (reference sequence). V was clipped by 1 base and J by 6 bases, with 6 bases between them. The CDR3 has 12 residues. The CDR3 region is CAWSGLYEKLFF. CDR3 nucleotides: TGTGCCTGGAGTGGGCTTTATGAAAAACTGTTTTTT.

This clone appeared a few times. The gene calls are TRBV6-1 and TRBJ2-4, with TRBD1 matching over 11 bases. CDR1 MNHNS and CDR2 SASEGT come from the germline V gene. CDR3 length: 14 amino acids. The V gene end was trimmed by 5 bases and the J gene end by 7 bases; junction bases not matched to a gene: 4. CDR3: CASSPGQGVNIQYF. The CDR3 DNA is TGTGCCAGCAGTCCGGGACAGGGGGTCAACATTCAGTACTTC.

The chain recombines TRBV7-2 with TRBJ2-1; D is possibly TRBD1 (6 bases). From germline, CDR1 is SGHTA and CDR2 FQGNSA. The ends were cut back, 6 bases at V and 15 bases at J, with 21 bases in the middle. The CDR3 is 13 residues long. The CDR3 sequence: CASSSRVQGRGFF. The CDR3 nucleotides are TGTGCCAGCAGTTCTAGGGTACAGGGACGGGGGTTCTTC. Using reference TRBV7-2 and TRBJ2-1 for the parts outside the CDR3, the full variable domain is GAGVSQSPSNKVTEKGKDVELRCDPISGHTALYWYRQSLGQGLEFLIYFQGNSAPDKSGLPSDRFSAERTGGSVSTLTIQRTQQEDSAVYLCASSSRVQGRGFFGPGTRLTVL.

A single count supports this clone. V is TRBV28 and J is TRBJ2-3, with D possibly matching TRBD1 (6 bases). Germline CDR1 is MDHEN and CDR2 is SYDVKM. The CDR3 is 16 amino acids. Trimming took off 5 bases at V and 4 bases at J, with 19 bases between the two ends. CDR3 sequence: CASSLTGSGWSDTQYF. DNA of the CDR3: TGTGCCAGCAGTCTAACAGGGTCAGGTTGGTCAGATACGCAGTATTTT.

This chain joins TRBV13 and TRBJ1-1, with D possibly matching TRBD1 (5 bases). The CDR3 loop spans 20 amino acids. Germline CDR1 PRHDT, CDR2 FYEKMQ (reference sequence). Trimming took 4 bases from V and 1 from J, leaving 28 bases between them. DNA for the CDR3: TGTGCCAGCAGCTGGGGTGGGAATTGGGGGAACCGGGACTCGAACACTGAAGCTTTCTTT. This encodes CASSWGGNWGNRDSNTEAFF. The variable domain in full, with the rest retrieved from reference TRBV13 and TRBJ1-1, is AAGVIQSPRHLIKEKRETATLKCYPIPRHDTVYWYQQGPGQDPQFLISFYEKMQSDKGSIPDRFSAQQFSDYHSELNMSSLELGDSALYFCASSWGGNWGNRDSNTEAFFGQGTRLTVV.

The chain has TRBV7-6 and TRBJ2-7; D is possibly TRBD1 (7 bases). This CDR3 contains 14 residues. Germline CDR1 reads SGHVS; CDR2 reads FNYEAQ. Trimming removed 2 bases from V and 4 bases from J, with 12 bases in between. CDR3 region: CASSLRAGGYEQYF. CDR3 DNA: TGTGCCAGCAGCTTAAGGGCAGGGGGGTACGAGCAGTACTTC.

The J gene is TRBJ1-4, the V gene TRBV5-1; D unclear. Trimming stripped 5 bases from V and 5 bases from J, with 10 bases between. The length of the CDR3 is 13 residues. Germline V gene sequence: CDR1 SGHRS, CDR2 YFSETQ. The DNA of the CDR3 is TGCGCCAGCAGTCCGGGAATCAATGAAAAACTGTTTTTT. Protein sequence: CASSPGINEKLFF. Full variable domain (outside the CDR3, taken from reference TRBV5-1 and TRBJ1-4): KAGVTQTPRYLIKTRGQQVTLSCSPISGHRSVSWYQQTPGQGLQFLFEYFSETQRNKGNFPGRFSGRQFSNSRSEMNVSTLELGDSALYLCASSPGINEKLFFGSGTQLSVL.

The chain uses TRBV7-2 and TRBJ1-2; 7 nucleotides line up with TRBD1. Germline V CDR1 and CDR2: SGHTA, FQGNSA. Trimming took 6 bases from V and 8 from J; bases not matched to a gene: 12. The CDR3 totals 14 residues. CDR3 DNA: TGTGCCAGCAGTACCTTCCAGCAGGGGGGCGGCTACACCTTC. Translation: CASSTFQQGGGYTF. Together with reference TRBV7-2 and TRBJ1-2, the CDR3 gives the full variable domain: GAGVSQSPSNKVTEKGKDVELRCDPISGHTALYWYRQSLGQGLEFLIYFQGNSAPDKSGLPSDRFSAERTGGSVSTLTIQRTQQEDSAVYLCASSTFQQGGGYTFGSGTRLTVV.

The rearrangement uses TRBV18 and TRBJ1-5; D might be TRBD1 (6 bases). With 3 bases removed from V and 4 bases from J, the gap between germline ends came to 10 bases. This CDR3 is 14 amino acids long. Per germline, CDR1 KGHSH and CDR2 LQKENI. The CDR3 DNA follows: TGTGCCAGCTCACCGACAGGTGATAATCAGCCCCAGCATTTT. It is translated as CASSPTGDNQPQHF. Supplemented by reference TRBV18 and TRBJ1-5, the full variable domain reads NAGVMQNPRHLVRRRGQEARLRCSPMKGHSHVYWYRQLPEEGLKFMVYLQKENIIDESGMPKERFSAEFPKEGPSILRIQQVVRGDSAAYFCASSPTGDNQPQHFGDGTRLSIL.

V is TRBV7-8 and J is TRBJ1-2; D unclear. The V gene's germline CDR1 is SGHVS and CDR2 FQNEAQ. The CDR3 is made up of 11 amino acids. The V gene lost 6 bases and the J gene lost 6 bases, with 8 bases spanning the gap. CDR3 bases: TGTGCCAGCAGACTGGAGGATGGCTACACCTTC. It translates to CASRLEDGYTF. Full variable domain (remainder filled in from reference TRBV7-8 and TRBJ1-2): GAGVSQSPRYKVAKRGQDVALRCDPISGHVSLFWYQQALGQGPEFLTYFQNEAQLDKSGLPSDRFFAERPEGSVSTLKIQRTQQEDSAVYLCASRLEDGYTFGSGTRLTVV.

The CDR3 is CASSQAGTPNNEQFF. CDR3 nucleotide sequence: TGTGCCAGCAGCCAAGCCGGGACTCCCAACAATGAGCAGTTCTTC. The J gene is TRBJ2-1, the V gene TRBV14, with D possibly being TRBD2 (6 bases). Per germline, CDR1 SGHDN and CDR2 FVKESK. Trimming stripped 1 base from V and 5 bases from J, with 12 bases between. The CDR3 has 15 residues.

This chain uses TRBV19 with TRBJ2-1; 8 bases are shared with TRBD1. This CDR3 is built from 15 residues. The trim removed 3 bases at V and 7 bases at J, leaving 8 bases unmatched. The germline CDR1 and CDR2 sequences are LNHDA and SQIVND (reference sequence). DNA for the CDR3: TGTGCCAGTAGTATCCCAGGGGGCCGTCATAATGAGCAGTTCTTC. Protein sequence: CASSIPGGRHNEQFF.

This rearrangement joins TRBV5-1 to TRBJ1-2, with D maybe TRBD1 (5 bases). The CDR3 has 16 residues. From germline, CDR1 is SGHRS and CDR2 YFSETQ. Deletions cut 0 bases from V and 4 bases from J, with 16 bases between. DNA of the CDR3: TGCGCCAGCAGCTTGGCCTACGAGGCAGGGATCTATGGCTACACCTTC. Protein product: CASSLAYEAGIYGYTF.

This clone was detected only once. This sequence joins TRBV28 and TRBJ2-7, with 8 bases fitting TRBD2. The CDR3 is made up of 14 amino acids. Trimming took 5 bases from V and 5 from J; bases not matched to a gene: 8. Looked up from germline, CDR1 is MDHEN and CDR2 is SYDVKM. DNA for the CDR3: TGTGCCAGCAGTCCCTCGGGAGGGGTCCACGAGCAGTACTTC. Its translation is CASSPSGGVHEQYF.

In its sample, this clone was seen a few times. For the CDR3, the DNA is TGCGCCAGCAGCCAGGGCCCCCACACCGGGGAGCTGTTTTTT. Its protein product is CASSQGPHTGELFF. The genes are TRBV4-1 and TRBJ2-2; D unclear. Trimming pared 3 bases from V and 3 bases from J, leaving 8 bases between. CDR1 is MGHRA and CDR2 is YSYEKL in the germline V gene. This CDR3 region has 14 residues.

The chain recombines TRBV6-5 with TRBJ2-7, with D hard to call. Looked up from germline, CDR1 is MNHEY and CDR2 is SVGAGI. V was cut by 2 bases and J by 5 bases, with 19 bases left in between. There are 16 residues in the CDR3. The CDR3 region has the DNA TGTGCCAGCAGTTACCTTGGCAGTACATCAATCCACGAGCAGTACTTC. This codes for CASSYLGSTSIHEQYF.

In its sample, this clone was seen a few times. This chain uses TRBV5-4 with TRBJ2-5; TRBD1 agrees at 7 bases. Germline V lookup: CDR1 SGHNT, CDR2 YYREEE (reference sequence). Trimming removed 0 bases from V and 2 bases from J; junction bases left unmatched: 4. This CDR3 has 15 amino acids. The CDR3 DNA sequence: TGTGCCAGCAGCTTGGCCGGGACAGTACAAGAGACCCAGTACTTC. Translated, it gives CASSLAGTVQETQYF.

This clone was counted a single time. The genes are TRBV28 and TRBJ1-2, with D possibly matching TRBD1 (6 bases). Deletions cut 10 bases from V and 4 bases from J, with 16 bases between. Germline V gene data show CDR1 as MDHEN and CDR2 as SYDVKM. The CDR3 is 13 amino acids. The CDR3 DNA is TGTGCCACCTGGACAGATCTCTCCTATGGCTACACCTTC. Its protein product is CATWTDLSYGYTF.

The CDR3 loop reads CASSYAGIGSNQPQHF. CDR3 sequence (DNA): TGTGCCAGCAGTTACGCAGGGATCGGGAGCAATCAGCCCCAGCATTTT. J is TRBJ1-5 and V is TRBV6-6, with D maybe TRBD1 (5 bases). This CDR3 spans 16 amino acids. Germline V gives CDR1 MNHNY, CDR2 SVGAGI (reference sequence). With 2 bases removed from V and 1 base from J, the gap between germline ends came to 12 bases.

In its sample, this clone was seen a few times. The rearrangement joins TRBV18 to TRBJ1-5; a possible D gene is TRBD1 (5 bases). The V gene lost 5 bases and the J gene lost 2 bases, with 13 bases spanning the gap. This CDR3 spans 15 amino acids. Germline V gene lookup returns CDR1 KGHSH and CDR2 LQKENI. The CDR3 sequence is CASSTQTVRNQPQHF. CDR3 DNA: TGTGCCAGCTCAACCCAGACAGTACGCAATCAGCCCCAGCATTTT. Drawing the rest from reference TRBV18 and TRBJ1-5, the complete variable domain is NAGVMQNPRHLVRRRGQEARLRCSPMKGHSHVYWYRQLPEEGLKFMVYLQKENIIDESGMPKERFSAEFPKEGPSILRIQQVVRGDSAAYFCASSTQTVRNQPQHFGDGTRLSIL.

This clone was counted between two and nine times. The chain joins TRBV5-1 to TRBJ2-6, with TRBD1 matching over 12 bases. V gave up 5 bases and J gave up 4 bases; unmatched junction bases: 10. Germline V gene sequence: CDR1 SGHRS, CDR2 YFSETQ. This CDR3 spans 18 amino acids. The CDR3 region has the DNA TGCGCCAGCAGTTCCGGGACAGGGGGCAAGATGGGGGCCAACGTCCTGACTTTC. As protein: CASSSGTGGKMGANVLTF.

The chain has TRBV5-1 and TRBJ1-5; tentatively, D is TRBD1 (5 bases). V lost 1 base and J lost 5, with 13 bases in between. Germline-derived CDR1 and CDR2 are SGHRS and YFSETQ. The CDR3 runs 15 residues. CDR3 nucleotide sequence: TGCGCCAGCAGCTTGTATGGGGAAGGGGATCAGCCCCAGCATTTT. This codes for CASSLYGEGDQPQHF.

The table lists this clone with a few counts. The genes are TRBV19 and TRBJ1-3; 7 nucleotides match TRBD1. The CDR3 contains 17 residues. The V gene's germline CDR1 is LNHDA and CDR2 SQIVND (reference sequence). Trimming at V came to 4 bases and at J to 0 bases, leaving 9 bases not matched to a gene. This chain's CDR3 is CASSSPGTALSGNTIYF. The CDR3 nucleotides read TGTGCCAGTAGTAGCCCCGGGACAGCCCTCTCTGGAAACACCATATATTTT.

CDR3 in amino acids: CASSLSQNNEQFF. CDR3 DNA: TGCGCCAGCAGCTTGTCACAGAATAATGAGCAGTTCTTC. This chain joins TRBV5-1 and TRBJ2-1, with no clear D. The V gene's germline CDR1 is SGHRS and CDR2 YFSETQ. This CDR3 is built from 13 residues. V was clipped by 1 base and J by 7 bases, with 9 bases between them.

This clone was seen a few times. The chain uses TRBV6-6 and TRBJ2-7; a possible D gene is TRBD1 (7 bases). The V and J ends lost 6 bases and 1 base respectively, with 16 bases between them. The V gene's germline CDR1 is MNHNY and CDR2 SVGAGI (reference sequence). This CDR3 region has 15 residues. The CDR3 DNA reads TGTGCCAGCAGGACGGGGGACAGAGGGTCCTACGAGCAGTACTTC. The encoded protein is CASRTGDRGSYEQYF.

The chain employs TRBV5-5 and TRBJ1-1, with a weak D call TRBD1 (5 bases). Deletions cut 3 bases from V and 2 bases from J, with 8 bases between. In germline, CDR1 is SGHKS, CDR2 YYEKEE (reference sequence). The CDR3 has 13 amino acids. In DNA form, the CDR3 reads TGTGCCAGCAGCTCAGGGATTAACACTGAAGCTTTCTTT. Residues: CASSSGINTEAFF.

This clone was observed a single time. The chain links TRBV4-1 to TRBJ1-4; TRBD1 aligns across 7 bases. The CDR3 runs 17 residues. Germline V CDR1 and CDR2: MGHRA, YSYEKL. V lost 0 bases, J lost 3 bases, and 7 bases stayed unmatched. This chain's CDR3 is CASSQDGQVGANEKLFF. DNA for the CDR3: TGCGCCAGCAGCCAAGATGGACAGGTCGGGGCTAATGAAAAACTGTTTTTT.

The genes are TRBV14 and TRBJ1-6; D is possibly TRBD1 (5 bases). This CDR3 region has 13 residues. CDR1 SGHDN and CDR2 FVKESK come from the germline V gene. The ends were cut back, 4 bases at V and 7 bases at J, with 8 bases in the middle. The CDR3 loop is CASSRGGNSPLHF. The CDR3 DNA is TGTGCCAGCAGCCGGGGGGGGAATTCACCCCTCCACTTT.

The chain links TRBV5-4 to TRBJ2-3; 9 bases align to TRBD1. CDR3 length equals 16 residues. V gave up 0 bases and J gave up 4 bases; unmatched junction bases: 6. CDR1 is SGHNT, CDR2 YYREEE, per germline (reference sequence). The CDR3 protein is CASSLGGGTGSDTQYF. CDR3 nucleotide sequence: TGTGCCAGCAGCTTGGGTGGGGGGACAGGGTCAGATACGCAGTATTTT. Based on the CDR3 plus reference TRBV5-4 and TRBJ2-3, the full variable domain is ETGVTQSPTHLIKTRGQQVTLRCSSQSGHNTVSWYQQALGQGPQFIFQYYREEENGRGNFPPRFSGLQFPNYSSELNVNALELDDSALYLCASSLGGGTGSDTQYFGPGTRLTVL.

This chain links TRBV6-6 with TRBJ1-1; D perhaps matches TRBD1 (6 bases). The length of the CDR3 is 12 residues. The germline CDR1 and CDR2 sequences are MNHNY and SVGAGI (reference sequence). V was shortened by 6 bases and J by 5 bases, with 10 bases between the two germline ends. The CDR3 DNA reads TGTGCCAGCAGCCAAAGGGGGACTGAAGCTTTCTTT. It encodes CASSQRGTEAFF.

The V and J genes are TRBV11-2 and TRBJ2-1; D is perhaps TRBD2 (5 bases). V was pared by 5 bases and J by 0 bases, with 14 bases between. There are 16 residues in the CDR3. Germline V gives CDR1 SGHAT, CDR2 FQNNGV. The CDR3 is CASSRTGMSSYNEQFF. The CDR3 DNA is TGTGCCAGCAGCCGAACGGGGATGAGCTCCTACAATGAGCAGTTCTTC.